This TCR beta chain was documented in a study of blood T cell repertoires in COVID-19. Germline CDR1 is LGHNA and CDR2 is YSLEER. The V and J ends lost 5 bases and 0 bases, in that order; junction bases with no gene match: 3. The CDR3 contains 15 residues. Original handling: Reference gene primer amplification gave estimated nucleated cell counts. This table comes from immunoSEQ multiplex PCR, and its TCRdb copy is limited to in-frame clones, with some not included. V, J and clone size reflect that table, while D and trimming were determined from the DNA. The repertoire has tens of thousands of clones, over 75% of them found once; the top ten carry roughly a tenth.

The chain uses TRBV4-3 and TRBJ1-3; 8 bases are shared with TRBD1. The source is a man in his 70s with active or convalescent COVID-19. Sequenced input: peripheral blood. CDR3 protein: CASSDGTGSGNTIYF. The CDR3 DNA sequence: TGCGCCAGCAGCGACGGGACAGGCTCTGGAAACACCATATATTTT.